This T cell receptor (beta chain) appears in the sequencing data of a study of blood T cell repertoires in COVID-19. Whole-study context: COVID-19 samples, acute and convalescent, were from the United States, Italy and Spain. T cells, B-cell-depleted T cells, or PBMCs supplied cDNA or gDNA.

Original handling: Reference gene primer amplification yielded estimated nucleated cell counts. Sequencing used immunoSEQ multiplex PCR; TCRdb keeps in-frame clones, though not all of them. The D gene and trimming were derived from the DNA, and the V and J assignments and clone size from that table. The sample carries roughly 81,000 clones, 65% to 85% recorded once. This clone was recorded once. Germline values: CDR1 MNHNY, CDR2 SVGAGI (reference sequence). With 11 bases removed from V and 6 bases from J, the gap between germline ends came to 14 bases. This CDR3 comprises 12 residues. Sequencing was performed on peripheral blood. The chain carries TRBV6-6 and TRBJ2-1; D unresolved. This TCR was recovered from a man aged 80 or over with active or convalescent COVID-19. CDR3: CAAAATSNEQFF. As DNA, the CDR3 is TGTGCCGCGGCCGCTACCTCCAATGAGCAGTTCTTC.